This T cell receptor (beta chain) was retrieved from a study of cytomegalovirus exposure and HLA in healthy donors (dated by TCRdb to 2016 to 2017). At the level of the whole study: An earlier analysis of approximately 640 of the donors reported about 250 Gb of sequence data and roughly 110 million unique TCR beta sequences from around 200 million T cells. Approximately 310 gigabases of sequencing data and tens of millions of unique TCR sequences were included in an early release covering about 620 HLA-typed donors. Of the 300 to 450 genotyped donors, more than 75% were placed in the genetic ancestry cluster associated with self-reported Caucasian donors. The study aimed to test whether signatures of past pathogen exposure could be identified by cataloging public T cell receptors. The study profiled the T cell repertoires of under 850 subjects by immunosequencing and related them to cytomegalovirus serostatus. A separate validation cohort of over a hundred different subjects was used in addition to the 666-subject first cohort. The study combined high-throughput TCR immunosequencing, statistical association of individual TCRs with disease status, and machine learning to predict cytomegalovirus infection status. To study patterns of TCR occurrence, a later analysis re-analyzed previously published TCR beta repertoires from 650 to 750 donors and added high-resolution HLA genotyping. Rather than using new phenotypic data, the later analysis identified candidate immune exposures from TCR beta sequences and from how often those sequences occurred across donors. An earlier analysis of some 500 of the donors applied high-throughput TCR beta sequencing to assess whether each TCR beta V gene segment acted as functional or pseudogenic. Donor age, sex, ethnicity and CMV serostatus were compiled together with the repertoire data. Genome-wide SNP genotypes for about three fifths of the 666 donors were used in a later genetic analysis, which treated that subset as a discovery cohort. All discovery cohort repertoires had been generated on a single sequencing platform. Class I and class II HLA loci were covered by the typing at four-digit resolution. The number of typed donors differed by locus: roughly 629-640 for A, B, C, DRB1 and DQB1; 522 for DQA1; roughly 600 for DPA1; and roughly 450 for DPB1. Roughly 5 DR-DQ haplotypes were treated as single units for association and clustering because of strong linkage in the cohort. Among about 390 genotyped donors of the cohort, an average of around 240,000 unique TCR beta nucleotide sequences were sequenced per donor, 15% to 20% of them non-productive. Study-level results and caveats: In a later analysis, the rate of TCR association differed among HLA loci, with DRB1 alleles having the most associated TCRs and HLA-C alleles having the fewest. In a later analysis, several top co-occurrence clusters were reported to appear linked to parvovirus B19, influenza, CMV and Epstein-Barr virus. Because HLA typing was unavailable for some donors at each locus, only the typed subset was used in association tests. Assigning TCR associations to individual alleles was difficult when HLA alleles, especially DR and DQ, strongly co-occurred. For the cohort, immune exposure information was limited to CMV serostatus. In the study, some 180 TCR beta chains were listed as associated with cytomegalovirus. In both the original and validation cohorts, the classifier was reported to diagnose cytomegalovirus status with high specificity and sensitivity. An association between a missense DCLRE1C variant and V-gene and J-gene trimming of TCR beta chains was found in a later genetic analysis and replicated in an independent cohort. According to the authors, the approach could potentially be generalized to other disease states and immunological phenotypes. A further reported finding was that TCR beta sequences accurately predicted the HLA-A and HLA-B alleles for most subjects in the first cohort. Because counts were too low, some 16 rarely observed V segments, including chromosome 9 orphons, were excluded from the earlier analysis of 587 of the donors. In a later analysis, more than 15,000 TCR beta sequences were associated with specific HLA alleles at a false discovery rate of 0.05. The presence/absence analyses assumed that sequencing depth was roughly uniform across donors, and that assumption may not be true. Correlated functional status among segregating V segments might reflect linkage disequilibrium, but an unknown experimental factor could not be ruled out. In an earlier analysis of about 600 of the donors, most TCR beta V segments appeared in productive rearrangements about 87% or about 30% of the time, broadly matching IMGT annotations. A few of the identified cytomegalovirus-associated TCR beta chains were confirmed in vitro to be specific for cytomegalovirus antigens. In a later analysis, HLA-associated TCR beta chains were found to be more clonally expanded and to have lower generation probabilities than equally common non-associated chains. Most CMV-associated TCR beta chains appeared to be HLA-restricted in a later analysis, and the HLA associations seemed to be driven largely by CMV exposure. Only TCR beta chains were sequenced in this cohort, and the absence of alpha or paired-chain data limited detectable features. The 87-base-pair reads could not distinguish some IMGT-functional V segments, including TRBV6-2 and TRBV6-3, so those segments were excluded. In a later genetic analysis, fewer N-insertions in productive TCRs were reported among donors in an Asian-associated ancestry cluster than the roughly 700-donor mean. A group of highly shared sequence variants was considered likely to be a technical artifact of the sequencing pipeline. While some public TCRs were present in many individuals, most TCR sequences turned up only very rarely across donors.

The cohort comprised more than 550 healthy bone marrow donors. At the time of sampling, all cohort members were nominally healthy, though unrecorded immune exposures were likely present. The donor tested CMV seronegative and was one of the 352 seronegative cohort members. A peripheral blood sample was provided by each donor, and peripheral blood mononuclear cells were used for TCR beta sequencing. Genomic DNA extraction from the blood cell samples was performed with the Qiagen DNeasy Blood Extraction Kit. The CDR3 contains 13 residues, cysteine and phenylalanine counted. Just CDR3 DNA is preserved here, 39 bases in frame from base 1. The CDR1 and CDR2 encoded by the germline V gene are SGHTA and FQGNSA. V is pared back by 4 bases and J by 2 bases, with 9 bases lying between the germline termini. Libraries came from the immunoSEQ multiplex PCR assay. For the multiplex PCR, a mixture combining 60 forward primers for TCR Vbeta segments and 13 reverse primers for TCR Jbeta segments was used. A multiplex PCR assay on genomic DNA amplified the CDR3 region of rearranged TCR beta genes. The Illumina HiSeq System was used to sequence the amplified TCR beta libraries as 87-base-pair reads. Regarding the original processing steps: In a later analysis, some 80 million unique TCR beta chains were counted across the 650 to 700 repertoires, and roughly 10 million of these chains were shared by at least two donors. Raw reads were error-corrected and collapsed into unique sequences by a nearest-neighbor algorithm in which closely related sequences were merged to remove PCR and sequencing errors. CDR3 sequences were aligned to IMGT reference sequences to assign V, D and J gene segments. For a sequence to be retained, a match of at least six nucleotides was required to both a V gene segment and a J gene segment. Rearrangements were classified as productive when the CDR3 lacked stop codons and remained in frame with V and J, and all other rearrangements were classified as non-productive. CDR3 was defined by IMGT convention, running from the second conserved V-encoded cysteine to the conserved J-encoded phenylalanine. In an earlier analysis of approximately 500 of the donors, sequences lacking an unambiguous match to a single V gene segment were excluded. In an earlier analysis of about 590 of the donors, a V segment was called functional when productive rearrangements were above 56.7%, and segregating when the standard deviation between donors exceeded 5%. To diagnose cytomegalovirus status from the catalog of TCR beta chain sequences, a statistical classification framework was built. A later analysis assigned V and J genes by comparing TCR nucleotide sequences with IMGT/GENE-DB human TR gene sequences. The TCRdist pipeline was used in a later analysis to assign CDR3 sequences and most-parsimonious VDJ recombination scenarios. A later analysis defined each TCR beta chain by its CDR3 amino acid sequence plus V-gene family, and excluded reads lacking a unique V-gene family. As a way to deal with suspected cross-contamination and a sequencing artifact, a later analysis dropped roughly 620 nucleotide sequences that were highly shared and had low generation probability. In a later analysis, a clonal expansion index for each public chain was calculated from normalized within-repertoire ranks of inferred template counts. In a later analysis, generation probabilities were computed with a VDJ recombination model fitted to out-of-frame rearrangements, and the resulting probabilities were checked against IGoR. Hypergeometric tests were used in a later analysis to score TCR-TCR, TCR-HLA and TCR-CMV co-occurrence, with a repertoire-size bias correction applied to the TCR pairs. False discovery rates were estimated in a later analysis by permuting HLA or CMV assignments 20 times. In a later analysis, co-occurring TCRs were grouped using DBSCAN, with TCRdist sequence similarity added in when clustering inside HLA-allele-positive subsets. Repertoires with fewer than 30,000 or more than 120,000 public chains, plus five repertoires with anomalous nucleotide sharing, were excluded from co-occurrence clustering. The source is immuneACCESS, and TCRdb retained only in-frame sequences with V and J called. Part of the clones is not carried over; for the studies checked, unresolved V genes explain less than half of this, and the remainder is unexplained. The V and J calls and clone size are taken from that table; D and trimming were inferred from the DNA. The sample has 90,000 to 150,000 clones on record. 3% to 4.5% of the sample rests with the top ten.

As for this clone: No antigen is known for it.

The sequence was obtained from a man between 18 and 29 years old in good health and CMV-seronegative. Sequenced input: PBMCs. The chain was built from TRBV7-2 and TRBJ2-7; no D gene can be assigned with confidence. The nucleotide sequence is TGTGCCAGCAGCTCGAACAGAGCCTACGAGCAGTACTTC. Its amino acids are CASSSNRAYEQYF. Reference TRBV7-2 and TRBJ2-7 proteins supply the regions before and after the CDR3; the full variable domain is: GAGVSQSPSNKVTEKGKDVELRCDPISGHTALYWYRQSLGQGLEFLIYFQGNSAPDKSGLPSDRFSAERTGGSVSTLTIQRTQQEDSAVYLCASSSNRAYEQYFGPGTRLTVT.